A single T cell receptor (beta chain) is shown here with its context. The source of the sample is a study of T cells expressing NK-cell markers. Study background: In the group of eight sequenced donors, seven were HCMV-seropositive and one was seronegative.

The CDR3 length is 16 residues. CDR1 is MNHEY and CDR2 is SVGEGT in the germline V gene. The authors generated TCR beta cDNA through 5'RACE template switching with UMIs. TCRdb reprocessed the 5' RACE reads, keeping one entry per CDR3 protein, no DNA. The table for this sample gives 500,000 to 700,000 distinct CDR3 sequences. Material: blood T cells: a sorted CD56 or NKG2C T cell subset, CD4+ or CD8+ T cells, or bulk PBMC T cells (not recorded which). This TCR came from a man aged 18-30 years in good health. The chain combines TRBV6-2 or TRBV6-3 with TRBJ2-2; the D call from TCRdb, TRBD1, cannot be confirmed without DNA. CDR3 sequence reads: CASSYFRAENTGELFF.